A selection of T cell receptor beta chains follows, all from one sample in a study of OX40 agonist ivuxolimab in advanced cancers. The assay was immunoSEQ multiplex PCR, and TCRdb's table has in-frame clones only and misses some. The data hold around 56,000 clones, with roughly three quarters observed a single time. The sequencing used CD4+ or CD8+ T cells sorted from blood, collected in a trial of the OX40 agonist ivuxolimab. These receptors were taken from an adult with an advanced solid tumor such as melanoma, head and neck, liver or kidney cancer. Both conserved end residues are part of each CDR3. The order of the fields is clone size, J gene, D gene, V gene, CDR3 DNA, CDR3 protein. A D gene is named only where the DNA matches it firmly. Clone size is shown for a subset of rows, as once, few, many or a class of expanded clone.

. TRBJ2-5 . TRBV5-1 TGCGCCAGCAGCTTGGCCTTGAGGGGAGAGACCCAGTACTTC CASSLALRGETQYF
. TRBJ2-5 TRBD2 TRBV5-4 TGTGCCAGCAGCTCTGATAGCGGGAGGGAGACCCAGTACTTC CASSSDSGRETQYF
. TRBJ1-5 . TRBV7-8 TGTGCCAGCAGCTTAGCAGGCAGCGGGAGGTATAGCAATCAGCCCCAGCATTTT CASSLAGSGRYSNQPQHF
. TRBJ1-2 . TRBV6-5 TGTGCCAGCAGTTACGGGGGGAACTATGGCTACACCTTC CASSYGGNYGYTF
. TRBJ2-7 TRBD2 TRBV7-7 TGTGCTAGCAGCTACAGTCTAGCGGGAGTTAGCGTCGTGCAGTACTTC CASSYSLAGVSVVQYF
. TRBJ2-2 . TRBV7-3 TGTGCCAGCAGCTTAAATGGTGGGAGCACCGGGGAGCTGTTTTTT CASSLNGGSTGELFF
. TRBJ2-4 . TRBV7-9 TGTGCCAGCAGTCGCGTCATTGGGGACGAGGGCATTCAGTACTTC CASSRVIGDEGIQYF
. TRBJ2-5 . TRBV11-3 TGTGCCAGCAGAGGGACGGGATACCAAGAGACCCAGTACTTC CASRGTGYQETQYF
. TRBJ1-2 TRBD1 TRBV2 TGTGCCAGCAGTGAAATAGGACAGGGGTCTGGCTACACCTTC CASSEIGQGSGYTF
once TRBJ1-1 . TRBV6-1 TGTGCCAGCAGTGAACAGTTAGGGACTTATTCTGAAGCTTTCTTT CASSEQLGTYSEAFF